Shown below are 23 T cell receptor beta chains from a single sample sequenced in a study of human T cells and chemical hapten exposure. Time point: pre-sensitization, week 0. Treatment given: therapeutic diphenylcyclopropenone sensitization with weekly scalp DPC. TCRdb reprocessed the RACE reads via MiXCR and lists one record per CDR3 protein. The table has tens of thousands of distinct CDR3 sequences, about 10% seen once. Sequencing used whole blood, obtained in connection with sensitization to the hapten diphenylcyclopropenone (DPC). The source of these receptors is a man aged 25-45 years with alopecia areata. Some clones in this sample may be carry-over from other donors' samples.

In this sample, this clonotype turned up a few times. The rearrangement joins TRBV3-1 to TRBJ2-7; no clear D gene. The CDR3 runs 12 residues. Germline values: CDR1 LGHDT, CDR2 YNNKEL (reference sequence). Trimming stripped 10 bases from V and 3 bases from J, with 13 bases between. CDR3 bases: TGTGCCACCCCCCCGGGTTGCTACGAGCAGTACTTC. The encoded protein is CATPPGCYEQYF.

This clonotype was detected only a few times. The J gene is TRBJ2-3, the V gene TRBV10-2; 11 bases match TRBD2. Germline loops: CDR1 WSHSY, CDR2 SAAADI. After removal of 8 bases from V and 4 bases from J, the junction contained 5 bases not matched to a gene. The CDR3 runs to 14 residues. CDR3 sequence reads: CASLSGRAPDTQYF. DNA of the CDR3: TGCGCCAGCCTTAGCGGGAGGGCCCCAGATACGCAGTATTTT.

This clonotype was seen more than once but under ten times. The genes are TRBV28 and TRBJ2-1; possibly TRBD2 for D (5 bases). The germline V and J ends were trimmed by 6 bases and 4 bases, with 13 bases remaining between them. The germline gives CDR1 MDHEN, CDR2 SYDVKM. The CDR3 is made up of 14 amino acids. The chain's CDR3 is CASSPSWTYNEQFF. The CDR3 nucleotides read TGTGCCAGCAGCCCGTCCTGGACTTACAATGAGCAGTTCTTC.

This clonotype appeared many times. This chain joins TRBV20-1 and TRBJ2-1, with a possible D match to TRBD2 (6 bases). Looked up from germline, CDR1 is DFQATT and CDR2 is SNEGSKA (reference sequence). V lost 6 bases and J lost 9, with 15 bases in between. This CDR3 spans 12 amino acids. The CDR3 bases are TGCAGTGCGAGGGGACTCGTGACTGAGCAGTTCTTC. Translated: CSARGLVTEQFF.

This clonotype was observed a few times. This rearrangement joins TRBV5-4 to TRBJ2-3, with D possibly TRBD1 on 7 matching bases. Trimming removed 0 bases at V and 1 base at J, with 18 bases between. The CDR3 runs to 18 residues. The V gene's germline CDR1 is SGHNT and CDR2 YYREEE (reference sequence). For the CDR3, the DNA is TGTGCCAGCAGCTTGGAGAACCGGGGGACAGCTGGCACAGATACGCAGTATTTT. The encoded protein is CASSLENRGTAGTDTQYF. Filled out from reference TRBV5-4 and TRBJ2-3, the complete variable domain reads ETGVTQSPTHLIKTRGQQVTLRCSSQSGHNTVSWYQQALGQGPQFIFQYYREEENGRGNFPPRFSGLQFPNYSSELNVNALELDDSALYLCASSLENRGTAGTDTQYFGPGTRLTVL.

This sequence joins TRBV6-5 and TRBJ2-1; 7 nucleotides line up with TRBD1. The V segment lost 6 bases and the J segment 1 base; nucleotides outside the gene matches: 6. This CDR3 has 15 residues. Germline-derived CDR1 and CDR2 are MNHEY and SVGAGI. The DNA of the CDR3 is TGTGCCAGCAGACCTACACAGGGGTCCTACAATGAGCAGTTCTTC. Translated, it gives CASRPTQGSYNEQFF.

This clonotype showed up many times. The chain is built from TRBV3-1 and TRBJ1-2, with 8 positions matching TRBD1. V lost 5 bases to trimming and J lost 4 bases; unmatched junction nucleotides: 6. The CDR3 totals 14 residues. Germline V gene sequence: CDR1 LGHDT, CDR2 YNNKEL (reference sequence). CDR3 amino acids: CASSKYGQGYGYTF. CDR3 nucleotides: TGTGCCAGCAGCAAATATGGACAGGGCTATGGCTACACCTTC. Combining the CDR3 with reference TRBV3-1 and TRBJ1-2 gives the whole variable domain DTAVSQTPKYLVTQMGNDKSIKCEQNLGHDTMYWYKQDSKKFLKIMFSYNNKELIINETVPNRFSPKSPDKAHLNLHINSLELGDSAVYFCASSKYGQGYGYTFGSGTRLTVV.

Many counts were recorded for this clonotype. J is TRBJ2-7 and V is TRBV14; possible D gene TRBD2, 5 bases. Germline loops: CDR1 SGHDN, CDR2 FVKESK. The CDR3 has 13 amino acids. V was shortened by 4 bases and J by 6 bases, with 13 bases between the two germline ends. In nucleotides, the CDR3 is TGTGCCAGCAGCCCGGGAAGGAGGTTCGAGCAGTACGTC. Translation: CASSPGRRFEQYV.

At least ten counts were recorded for this clonotype. The chain uses TRBV7-2 and TRBJ2-7; D not resolved. Germline V CDR1 and CDR2: SGHTA, FQGNSA. This CDR3 is 12 amino acids long. Trimming pared 5 bases from V and 9 bases from J, leaving 14 bases between. CDR3 amino acids: CASSLGPYRQYV. The CDR3 DNA is TGTGCCAGCAGCCTGGGCCCGTATCGGCAGTACGTC.

This clonotype was picked up many times. This chain connects TRBV12-3 or TRBV12-4 to TRBJ1-5, with 11 nucleotides matching TRBD1. V lost 5 bases to trimming and J lost 7 bases; unmatched junction nucleotides: 10. The CDR3 loop spans 16 amino acids. The CDR3 DNA reads as TGTGCCAGCAGTCCCGGGACAGGGGGTATGTACCAGCCCCAGCATTTT. As protein: CASSPGTGGMYQPQHF.

At least ten counts were recorded for this clonotype. V and J are TRBV6-2 or TRBV6-3 and TRBJ2-3; D tentatively fits TRBD1 or TRBD2 (6 bases each). This CDR3 is built from 17 residues. The germline V gene encodes CDR1 MNHEY and CDR2 SVGEGT. With 3 bases removed from V and 2 bases from J, the gap between germline ends came to 18 bases. The CDR3 region has the DNA TGTGCCAGCAGTTATGAGGTTACAGGGAGGATCACAGATACGCAGTATTTT. It encodes CASSYEVTGRITDTQYF.

The chain links TRBV20-1 to TRBJ2-5; the match to TRBD2 covers 9 bases. This CDR3 contains 17 residues. V lost 0 bases, J lost 5 bases, and 13 bases stayed unmatched. From germline, CDR1 is DFQATT and CDR2 SNEGSKA (reference sequence). CDR3 amino acids: CSARDPLAGGNRETQYF. The CDR3 DNA is TGCAGTGCTAGAGACCCTTTGGCGGGGGGGAACCGGGAGACCCAGTACTTC.

This clonotype was picked up a small number of times. The rearrangement links TRBV12-3 or TRBV12-4 to TRBJ1-4, with 9 bases that match TRBD1. The CDR3 is 14 residues long. Trimming removed 6 bases from V and 8 bases from J; junction bases left unmatched: 7. In nucleotides, the CDR3 is TGTGCCAGCAGCCGGACAGGGGAACAAGAAAAACTGTTTTTT. Translating it yields CASSRTGEQEKLFF.

This clonotype has ten or more counts. This sequence joins TRBV4-1 and TRBJ2-1, with 7 bases aligning to TRBD1. CDR3 length: 15 amino acids. Trimming at V came to 3 bases and at J to 2 bases, leaving 4 bases not matched to a gene. The germline V gene encodes CDR1 MGHRA and CDR2 YSYEKL. As DNA, the CDR3 is TGCGCCAGCAGCCACAGACAGGGTACCTACAATGAGCAGTTCTTC. This gives the protein CASSHRQGTYNEQFF.

The rearrangement links TRBV4-2 to TRBJ1-2; D is uncertain. V lost 3 bases to trimming and J lost 2 bases, with 7 bases between them. The CDR3 length is 13 residues. Germline V CDR1 and CDR2: LGHNA, YNFKEQ. CDR3 protein: CASSQQENYGYTF. In DNA form, the CDR3 reads TGTGCCAGCAGCCAGCAGGAGAACTATGGCTACACCTTC.

The chain employs TRBV18 and TRBJ1-2; D is unresolved. Trimming stripped 0 bases from V and 4 bases from J, with 12 bases between. CDR3 length: 15 amino acids. The germline V gene encodes CDR1 KGHSH and CDR2 LQKENI. The CDR3: CASSPPSQNFYGYTF. Here the CDR3 DNA reads TGTGCCAGCTCACCACCAAGTCAAAACTTCTATGGCTACACCTTC.

This clonotype was detected many times. The chain employs TRBV4-3 and TRBJ2-3; a weak D match, TRBD1 (5 bases). Trimming pared 0 bases from V and 0 bases from J, leaving 13 bases between. Per the germline V gene, CDR1 is LGHNA and CDR2 is YSLEER. This CDR3 is 17 amino acids long. CDR3 DNA: TGCGCCAGCAGCCAAGATTGGACATCCTCTAGCACAGATACGCAGTATTTT. This codes for CASSQDWTSSSTDTQYF.

This chain joins TRBV28 and TRBJ2-5; no reliable D call. The V gene lost 6 bases and the J gene lost 4 bases, with 12 bases spanning the gap. This CDR3 is built from 13 residues. Germline values: CDR1 MDHEN, CDR2 SYDVKM. The CDR3 spells CASSGSARETQYF. Written as DNA, the CDR3 is TGTGCCAGCAGCGGATCAGCCCGAGAGACCCAGTACTTC.

This clonotype has more than one count but fewer than ten. This rearrangement joins TRBV25-1 to TRBJ2-5; 11 bases fit TRBD2. Germline CDR1 is MGHDK and CDR2 is SYGVNS. The V segment lost 7 bases and the J segment 0 bases; nucleotides outside the gene matches: 10. The CDR3 runs to 17 residues. The CDR3 loop reads CASMFSSGGPYQETQYF. The CDR3 DNA reads TGTGCCAGCATGTTCTCTAGCGGGGGGCCGTACCAAGAGACCCAGTACTTC.

The gene calls are TRBV28 and TRBJ2-1, with D perhaps TRBD1 or TRBD2 (5 bases each). Looked up from germline, CDR1 is MDHEN and CDR2 is SYDVKM. The CDR3 covers 16 residues. With 6 bases removed from V and 5 bases from J, the gap between germline ends came to 20 bases. The CDR3 nucleotides read TGTGCCAGCAGCCCAGCTCCGGGACCGGGGAACAATGAGCAGTTCTTC. This translates into CASSPAPGPGNNEQFF.

This clonotype was seen ten or more times. The chain employs TRBV10-3 and TRBJ2-4, with D possibly being TRBD1 (6 bases). The CDR3 sequence is 15 residues long. The germline V gene has CDR1 ENHRY and CDR2 SYGVKD. V dropped 3 bases and J dropped 0 bases, with 9 bases sitting between them. The CDR3 bases are TGTGCCATCAGTGACCCGACAGGAGCCAAAAACATTCAGTACTTC. Protein sequence: CAISDPTGAKNIQYF.

This clonotype was found a few times. The CDR3 is CASSNFAVPSYNEQFF. Here the CDR3 DNA reads TGTGCCAGCAGTAATTTCGCCGTACCTTCCTACAATGAGCAGTTCTTC. The rearrangement joins TRBV6-6 to TRBJ2-1; D gene unclear. Germline V gene data show CDR1 as MNHNY and CDR2 as SVGAGI (reference sequence). Trimming shortened V by 5 bases and J by 1 base, and 15 bases separated the two germline ends. This CDR3 has 16 amino acids.

This clonotype was seen repeatedly, ten times or more. The genes are TRBV6-6 and TRBJ1-5; TRBD1 matches at 8 bases. This CDR3 has 13 amino acids. From germline, CDR1 is MNHNY and CDR2 SVGAGI (reference sequence). V shed 6 bases, J shed 10 bases, and the junction held 8 bases outside the gene matches. Written as DNA, the CDR3 is TGTGCCAGCAGATTCGGACAGGGTCCCCCCCAGCATTTT. Translating it yields CASRFGQGPPQHF.